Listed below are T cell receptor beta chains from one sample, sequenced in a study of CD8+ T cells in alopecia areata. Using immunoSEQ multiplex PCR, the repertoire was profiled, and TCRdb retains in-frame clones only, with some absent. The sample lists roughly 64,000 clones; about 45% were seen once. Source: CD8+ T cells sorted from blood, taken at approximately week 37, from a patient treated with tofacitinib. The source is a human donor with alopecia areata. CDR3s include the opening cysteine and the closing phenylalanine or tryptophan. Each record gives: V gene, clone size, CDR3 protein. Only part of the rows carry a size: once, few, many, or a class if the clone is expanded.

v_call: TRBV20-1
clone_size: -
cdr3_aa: CSASSVDGYTF

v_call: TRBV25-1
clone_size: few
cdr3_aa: CASSAGTAYEQYF

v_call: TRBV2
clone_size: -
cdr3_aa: CASSEYMGQSTDTQYF

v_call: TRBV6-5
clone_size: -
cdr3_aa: CASSERDSYNEQFF

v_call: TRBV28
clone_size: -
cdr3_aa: CASSLSANTEAFF

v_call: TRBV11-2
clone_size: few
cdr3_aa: CASSLLAGGEQFF

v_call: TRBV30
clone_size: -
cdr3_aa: CAWSPAAWGDQPQHF

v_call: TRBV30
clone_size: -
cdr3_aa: CALSGQGGSYEQYF

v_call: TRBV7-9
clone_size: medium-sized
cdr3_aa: CASSLAGSNTGELFF

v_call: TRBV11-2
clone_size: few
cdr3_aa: CASSLDRGGSRGEQFF

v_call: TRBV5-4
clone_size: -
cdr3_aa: CASSFGTTNHHF

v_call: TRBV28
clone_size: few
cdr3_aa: CASSLPWGRLYNEQFF

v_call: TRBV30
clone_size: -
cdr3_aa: CAWGDTLNTDTQYF

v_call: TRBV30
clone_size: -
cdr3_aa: CAYRASGSNQETQYF

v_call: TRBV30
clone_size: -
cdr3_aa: CAWSDGQGAGGYTF

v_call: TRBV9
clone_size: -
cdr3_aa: CASSLGVGEEAYEQYF

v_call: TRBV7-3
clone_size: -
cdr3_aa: CASSFRRGVEAFF

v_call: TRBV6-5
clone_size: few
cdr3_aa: CASTSGRADEQFF

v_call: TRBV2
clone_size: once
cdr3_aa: CASSLGTHNQPQHF

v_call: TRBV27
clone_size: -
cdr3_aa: CASSLDRGTGYTF

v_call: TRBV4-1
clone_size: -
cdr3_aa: CASSWGLGTEEYF

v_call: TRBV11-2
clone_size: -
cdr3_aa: CASSPSAGRTDTQYF

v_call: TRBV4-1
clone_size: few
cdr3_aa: CASSQEGQGKGSKETQYF

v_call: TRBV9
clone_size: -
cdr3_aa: CASSPRQITSSYNEQFF

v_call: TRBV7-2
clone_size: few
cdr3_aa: CASSFGQDYEQYF